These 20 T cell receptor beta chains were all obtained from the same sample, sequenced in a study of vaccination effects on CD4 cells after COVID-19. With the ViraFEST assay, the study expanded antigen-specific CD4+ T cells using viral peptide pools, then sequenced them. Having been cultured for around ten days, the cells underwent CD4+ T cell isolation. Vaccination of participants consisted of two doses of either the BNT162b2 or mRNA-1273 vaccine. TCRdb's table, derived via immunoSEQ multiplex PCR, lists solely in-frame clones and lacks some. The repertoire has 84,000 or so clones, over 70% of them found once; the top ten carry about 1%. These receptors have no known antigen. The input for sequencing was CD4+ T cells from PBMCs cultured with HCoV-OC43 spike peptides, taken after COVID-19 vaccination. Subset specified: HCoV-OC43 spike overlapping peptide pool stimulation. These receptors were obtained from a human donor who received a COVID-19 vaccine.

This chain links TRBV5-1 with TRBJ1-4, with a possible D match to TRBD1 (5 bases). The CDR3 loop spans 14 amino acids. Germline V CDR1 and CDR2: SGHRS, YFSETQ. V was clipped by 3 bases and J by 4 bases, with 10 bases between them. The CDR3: CASSYTGGNEKLFF. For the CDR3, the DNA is TGCGCCAGCAGCTACACAGGAGGTAATGAAAAACTGTTTTTT.

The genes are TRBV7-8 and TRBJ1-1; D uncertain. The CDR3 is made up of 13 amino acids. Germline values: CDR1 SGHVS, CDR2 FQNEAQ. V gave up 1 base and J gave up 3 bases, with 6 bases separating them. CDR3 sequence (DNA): TGTGCCAGCAGCTTAGGAGAGCACACTGAAGCTTTCTTT. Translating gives CASSLGEHTEAFF.

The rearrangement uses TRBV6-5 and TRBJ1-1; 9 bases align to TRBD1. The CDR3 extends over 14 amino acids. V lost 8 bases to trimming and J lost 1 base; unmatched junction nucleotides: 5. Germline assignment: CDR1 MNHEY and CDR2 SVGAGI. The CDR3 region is CASARQGGNTEAFF. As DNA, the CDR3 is TGTGCCAGCGCCCGACAGGGGGGGAACACTGAAGCTTTCTTT.

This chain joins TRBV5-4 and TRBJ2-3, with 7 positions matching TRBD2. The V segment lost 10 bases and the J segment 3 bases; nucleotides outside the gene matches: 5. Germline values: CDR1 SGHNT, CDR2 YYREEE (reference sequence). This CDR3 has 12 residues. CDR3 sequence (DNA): TGTGCCGTTGGGGGGGGAACAGATACGCAGTATTTT. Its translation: CAVGGGTDTQYF. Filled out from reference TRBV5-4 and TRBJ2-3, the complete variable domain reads ETGVTQSPTHLIKTRGQQVTLRCSSQSGHNTVSWYQQALGQGPQFIFQYYREEENGRGNFPPRFSGLQFPNYSSELNVNALELDDSALYLCAVGGGTDTQYFGPGTRLTVL.

The CDR3 loop is CASSLGRTPSTDTQYF. CDR3 sequence (DNA): TGTGCCAGCAGCTTAGGTCGGACACCAAGCACAGATACGCAGTATTTT. The chain recombines TRBV7-6 with TRBJ2-3; D might be TRBD1 (5 bases). Per the germline V gene, CDR1 is SGHVS and CDR2 is FNYEAQ. V lost 1 base, J lost 0 bases, and 11 bases lay in between. This CDR3 contains 16 residues.

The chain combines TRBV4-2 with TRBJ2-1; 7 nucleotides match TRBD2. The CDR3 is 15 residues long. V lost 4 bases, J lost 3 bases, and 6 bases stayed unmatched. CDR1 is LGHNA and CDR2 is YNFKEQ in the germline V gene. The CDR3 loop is CASSRRGENYNEQFF. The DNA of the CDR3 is TGTGCCAGCAGCCGACGGGGGGAGAACTACAATGAGCAGTTCTTC.

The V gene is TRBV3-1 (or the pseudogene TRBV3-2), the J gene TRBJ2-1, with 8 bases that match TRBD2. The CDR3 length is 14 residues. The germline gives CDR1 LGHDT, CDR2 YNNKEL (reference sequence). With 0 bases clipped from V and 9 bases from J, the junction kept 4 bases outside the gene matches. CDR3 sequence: CASSQDAGGREQFF. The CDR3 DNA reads TGTGCCAGCAGCCAAGACGCGGGGGGCCGTGAGCAGTTCTTC.

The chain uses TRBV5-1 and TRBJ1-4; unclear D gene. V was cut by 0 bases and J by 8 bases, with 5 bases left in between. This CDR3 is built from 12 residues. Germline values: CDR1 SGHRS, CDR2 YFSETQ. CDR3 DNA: TGCGCCAGCAGCTTGGACTGGGAAAAACTGTTTTTT. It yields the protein CASSLDWEKLFF.

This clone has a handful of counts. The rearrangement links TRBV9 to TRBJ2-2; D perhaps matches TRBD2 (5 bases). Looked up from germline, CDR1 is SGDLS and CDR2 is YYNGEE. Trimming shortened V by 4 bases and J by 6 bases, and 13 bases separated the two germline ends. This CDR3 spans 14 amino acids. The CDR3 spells CASSPPRDSGELFF. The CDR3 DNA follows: TGTGCCAGCAGCCCCCCTCGGGATTCCGGGGAGCTGTTTTTT.

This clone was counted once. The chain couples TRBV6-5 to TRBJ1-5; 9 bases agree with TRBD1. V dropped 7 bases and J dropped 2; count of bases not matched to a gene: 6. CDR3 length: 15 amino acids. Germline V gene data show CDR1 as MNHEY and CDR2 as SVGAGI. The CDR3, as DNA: TGTGCCAGCACCCGGACAGGGGAGGGCAATCAGCCCCAGCATTTT. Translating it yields CASTRTGEGNQPQHF.

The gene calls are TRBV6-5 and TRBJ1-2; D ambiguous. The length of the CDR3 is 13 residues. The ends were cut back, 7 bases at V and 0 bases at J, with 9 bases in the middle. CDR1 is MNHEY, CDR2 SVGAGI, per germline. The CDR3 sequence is CASTLTANYGYTF. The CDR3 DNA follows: TGTGCCAGCACCTTGACGGCTAACTATGGCTACACCTTC.

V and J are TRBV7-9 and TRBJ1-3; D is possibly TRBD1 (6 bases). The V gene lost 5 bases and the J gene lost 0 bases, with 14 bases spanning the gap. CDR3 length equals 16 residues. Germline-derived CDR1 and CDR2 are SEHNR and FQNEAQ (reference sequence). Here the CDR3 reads CASSRPTGPSGNTIYF. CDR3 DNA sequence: TGTGCCAGCAGCAGACCGACAGGCCCCTCTGGAAACACCATATATTTT.

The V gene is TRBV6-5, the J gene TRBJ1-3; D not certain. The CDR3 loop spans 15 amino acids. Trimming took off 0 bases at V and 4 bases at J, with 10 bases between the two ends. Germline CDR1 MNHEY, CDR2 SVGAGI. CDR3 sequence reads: CASSYSMRQGNTIYF. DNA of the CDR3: TGTGCCAGCAGTTACTCGATGCGGCAGGGAAACACCATATATTTT.

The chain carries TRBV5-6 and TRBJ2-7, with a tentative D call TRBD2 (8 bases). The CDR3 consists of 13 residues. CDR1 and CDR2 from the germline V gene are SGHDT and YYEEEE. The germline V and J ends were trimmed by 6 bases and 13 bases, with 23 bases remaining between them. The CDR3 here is CASTGRGRTSPYV. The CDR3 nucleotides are TGTGCCAGCACCGGGAGGGGGCGGACATCCCCATACGTC.

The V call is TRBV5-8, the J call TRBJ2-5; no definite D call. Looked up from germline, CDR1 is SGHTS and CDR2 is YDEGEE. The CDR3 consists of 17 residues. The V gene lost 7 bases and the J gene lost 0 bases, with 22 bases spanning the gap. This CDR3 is CASPTMGASTYQETQYF. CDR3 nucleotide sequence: TGTGCCAGCCCAACCATGGGCGCGAGTACATACCAAGAGACCCAGTACTTC.

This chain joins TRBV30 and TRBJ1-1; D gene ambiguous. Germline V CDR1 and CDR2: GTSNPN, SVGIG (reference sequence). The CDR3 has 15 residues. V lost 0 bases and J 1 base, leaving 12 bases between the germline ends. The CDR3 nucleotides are TGTGCCTGGAGTGTACGCGGAGTGAGGAACACTGAAGCTTTCTTT. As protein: CAWSVRGVRNTEAFF.

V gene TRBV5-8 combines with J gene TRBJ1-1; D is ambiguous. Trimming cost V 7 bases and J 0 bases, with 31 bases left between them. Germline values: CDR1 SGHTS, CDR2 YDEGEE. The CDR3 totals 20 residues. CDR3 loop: CASPYLFPSSLKSMNTEAFF. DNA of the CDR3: TGTGCCAGCCCCTACTTATTTCCCTCTTCCTTAAAGTCAATGAACACTGAAGCTTTCTTT.

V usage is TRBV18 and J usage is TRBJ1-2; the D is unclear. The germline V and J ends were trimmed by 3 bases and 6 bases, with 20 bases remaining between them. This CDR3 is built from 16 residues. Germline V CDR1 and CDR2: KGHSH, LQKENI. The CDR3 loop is CASSPRTGSGFDGYTF. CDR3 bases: TGTGCCAGCTCACCTCGTACGGGGTCGGGTTTCGATGGCTACACCTTC.

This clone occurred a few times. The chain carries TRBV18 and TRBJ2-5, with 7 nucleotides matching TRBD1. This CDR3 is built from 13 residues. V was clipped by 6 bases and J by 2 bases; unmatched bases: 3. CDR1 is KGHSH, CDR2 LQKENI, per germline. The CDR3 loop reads CASSRDSQETQYF. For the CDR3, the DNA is TGTGCCAGCTCCCGGGACAGTCAAGAGACCCAGTACTTC.

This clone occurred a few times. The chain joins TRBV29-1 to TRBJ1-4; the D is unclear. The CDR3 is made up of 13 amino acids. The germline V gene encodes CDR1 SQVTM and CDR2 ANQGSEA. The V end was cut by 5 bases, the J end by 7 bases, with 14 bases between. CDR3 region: CSVKDGGGEKLFF. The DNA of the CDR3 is TGCAGCGTTAAGGACGGAGGTGGTGAAAAACTGTTTTTT.